Listed here are 26 T cell receptor beta chains from one sample, sequenced in a study of CD8+ T cells in alopecia areata (dated by TCRdb to between 2018 and 2020). Libraries were built with the immunoSEQ multiplex PCR assay. To provide template for TCR sequencing, every sample had RNA extracted and reverse transcribed into cDNA. TCRdb took this table from immuneACCESS and kept in-frame rearrangements with V and J called. Such tables lack part of the clones; where checked against another copy, unresolved V genes explain under half of the gap, and the rest is unexplained. This sample is represented by 95,000 to 100,000 clones; roughly three fifths of them were singletons. The ten most abundant clones make up 16% of the sample. The meaning of the sample's treatment or condition label: oral pan-JAK inhibitor, 5-10 mg twice daily. The starting material was CD8+ T cells sorted from blood, obtained between weeks 55 and 65, from a patient treated with tofacitinib. The receptors derive from a human donor with alopecia areata.

V is TRBV21-1 and J is TRBJ1-2. TRBV21-1 corresponds to a pseudogene. The CDR3 runs to 13 residues. CDR3 region: CASMRGQIIGYTF. CDR3 DNA: TGTGCCAGCATGAGGGGTCAGATAATAGGCTACACCTTC.

V usage is TRBV6-5 and J usage is TRBJ1-1; D is uncertain. V dropped 0 bases and J dropped 6 bases, with 8 bases sitting between them. Per germline, CDR1 MNHEY and CDR2 SVGAGI. The CDR3 has 13 amino acids. CDR3 amino acids: CASSYSEVAEAFF. In DNA, the CDR3 is TGTGCCAGCAGTTACTCGGAGGTAGCTGAAGCTTTCTTT.

The chain employs TRBV19 and TRBJ1-1, with D possibly being TRBD1 (5 bases). Germline values: CDR1 LNHDA, CDR2 SQIVND (reference sequence). V lost 11 bases to trimming and J lost 3 bases, with 10 bases between them. The CDR3 consists of 11 residues. The CDR3 here is CAPGRDTEAFF. CDR3 DNA: TGTGCCCCTGGCAGGGACACTGAAGCTTTCTTT. The entire variable domain, with the rest obtained from reference TRBV19 and TRBJ1-1, is as follows: DGGITQSPKYLFRKEGQNVTLSCEQNLNHDAMYWYRQDPGQGLRLIYYSQIVNDFQKGDIAEGYSVSREKKESFPLTVTSAQKNPTAFYLCAPGRDTEAFFGQGTRLTVV.

The chain combines TRBV27 with TRBJ2-7, with 7 bases that match TRBD1. Germline V gives CDR1 MNHEY, CDR2 SMNVEV (reference sequence). The CDR3 contains 14 residues. V was pared by 3 bases and J by 1 base, with 3 bases of the junction left unmatched. The chain's CDR3 is CASSFRTGSYEQYF. In DNA, the CDR3 is TGTGCCAGCAGTTTCAGGACAGGATCCTACGAGCAGTACTTC.

V and J are TRBV5-6 and TRBJ1-1, with D hard to call. CDR1 and CDR2 from the germline V gene are SGHDT and YYEEEE. The V end lost 5 bases, the J end lost 6 bases, and 14 bases lay between the germline ends. This CDR3 has 13 residues. The CDR3 DNA sequence: TGTGCCAGCAGTTTTGGGGTTCGCCCTGAAGCTTTCTTT. Encoded protein: CASSFGVRPEAFF. Together with reference TRBV5-6 and TRBJ1-1, the CDR3 gives the full variable domain: DAGVTQSPTHLIKTRGQQVTLRCSPKSGHDTVSWYQQALGQGPQFIFQYYEEEERQRGNFPDRFSGHQFPNYSSELNVNALLLGDSALYLCASSFGVRPEAFFGQGTRLTVV.

The V and J genes are TRBV30 and TRBJ2-7; possible D gene TRBD1, 5 bases. V was shortened by 3 bases and J by 1 base, with 10 bases between the two germline ends. Germline-derived CDR1 and CDR2 are GTSNPN and SVGIG (reference sequence). The CDR3 sequence is 13 residues long. The chain's CDR3 is CAWSTGHSYEQYF. CDR3 DNA sequence: TGTGCCTGGAGCACAGGCCATTCCTACGAGCAGTACTTC.

This clone has more than one count but fewer than ten. The V and J genes are TRBV5-1 and TRBJ2-7; 7 bases line up with TRBD1. The CDR3 is made up of 13 amino acids. Germline-derived CDR1 and CDR2 are SGHRS and YFSETQ. The V gene end was trimmed by 4 bases and the J gene end by 6 bases; junction bases not matched to a gene: 7. CDR3: CASSRQGWGEQYF. As DNA, the CDR3 is TGCGCCAGCAGCAGACAGGGATGGGGCGAGCAGTACTTC.

The J gene is TRBJ2-1, the V gene TRBV4-2; D is uncertain. The V gene lost 0 bases and the J gene lost 0 bases, with 9 bases spanning the gap. The CDR3 totals 16 residues. The germline gives CDR1 LGHNA, CDR2 YNFKEQ. The CDR3 region is CASSQDTRSSYNEQFF. The CDR3 DNA is TGTGCCAGCAGCCAAGATACCCGGAGCTCCTACAATGAGCAGTTCTTC.

V is TRBV6-5 and J is TRBJ1-5, with no clear D. The CDR3 runs to 14 residues. Germline CDR1 MNHEY, CDR2 SVGAGI. Trimming pared 3 bases from V and 0 bases from J, leaving 6 bases between. The CDR3 DNA is TGTGCCAGCAGTTATAGGAATAGCAATCAGCCCCAGCATTTT. Protein: CASSYRNSNQPQHF.

This chain joins TRBV27 and TRBJ2-7; D call uncertain. This CDR3 is built from 12 residues. Deletions cut 8 bases from V and 5 bases from J, with 13 bases between. In germline, CDR1 is MNHEY, CDR2 SMNVEV (reference sequence). CDR3 region: CASGWVADEQYF. The CDR3 region has the DNA TGTGCCAGCGGGTGGGTCGCCGACGAGCAGTACTTC.

This chain connects TRBV6-6 to TRBJ2-3, with 8 bases lining up with TRBD1. This CDR3 is 14 amino acids long. The germline V gene encodes CDR1 MNHNY and CDR2 SVGAGI (reference sequence). V dropped 5 bases and J dropped 5; count of bases not matched to a gene: 6. CDR3 loop: CASSTGQGGDTQYF. In DNA form, the CDR3 reads TGTGCCAGCAGTACCGGACAGGGAGGAGATACGCAGTATTTT.

This clone was picked up a small number of times. V gene TRBV7-9 combines with J gene TRBJ2-3; 7 bases are shared with TRBD1. Trimming cost V 6 bases and J 0 bases; bases outside gene matches: 6. Germline CDR1 reads SEHNR; CDR2 reads FQNEAQ (reference sequence). The CDR3 consists of 15 residues. In DNA, the CDR3 is TGTGCCAGCAGACAGGGGATAACTAGCACAGATACGCAGTATTTT. Amino acid sequence: CASRQGITSTDTQYF. Supplemented by reference TRBV7-9 and TRBJ2-3, the full variable domain reads DTGVSQNPRHKITKRGQNVTFRCDPISEHNRLYWYRQTLGQGPEFLTYFQNEAQLEKSRLLSDRFSAERPKGSFSTLEIQRTEQGDSAMYLCASRQGITSTDTQYFGPGTRLTVL.

This rearrangement joins TRBV5-1 to TRBJ1-1; D might be TRBD1 (6 bases). Trimming removed 4 bases from V and 0 bases from J, with 22 bases in between. In germline, CDR1 is SGHRS, CDR2 YFSETQ. This CDR3 spans 18 amino acids. The CDR3 reads CASSPPGGRTVVNTEAFF. For the CDR3, the DNA is TGCGCCAGCAGCCCCCCCGGGGGCAGGACGGTAGTGAACACTGAAGCTTTCTTT.

The chain couples TRBV30 to TRBJ2-1; unclear D gene. The V end was cut by 1 base, the J end by 6 bases, with 4 bases between. Germline V CDR1 and CDR2: GTSNPN, SVGIG (reference sequence). There are 11 residues in the CDR3. The CDR3 nucleotides read TGTGCCTGGAGTGACCCCAATGAGCAGTTCTTC. Its translation: CAWSDPNEQFF.

This clone occurred once. The identical CDR3 is also encoded by other nucleotide sequences in the sample. The chain carries TRBV6-5 and TRBJ1-5; D unclear. The CDR3 is 13 residues long. V was pared by 2 bases and J by 2 bases, with 4 bases between. Germline V gene sequence: CDR1 MNHEY, CDR2 SVGAGI. The CDR3 DNA reads TGTGCCAGCAGTTACGGAGGCAATCAGCCCCAGCATTTT. It is translated as CASSYGGNQPQHF.

The gene calls are TRBV9 and TRBJ2-3; D possibly matches TRBD1 or TRBD2 (6 bases each). V lost 4 bases and J lost 5, with 11 bases in between. The CDR3 has 13 residues. CDR1 is SGDLS and CDR2 is YYNGEE in the germline V gene. CDR3 region: CASSRGAGDTQYF. The CDR3 DNA is TGTGCCAGCAGCAGGGGGGCGGGAGATACGCAGTATTTT.

The chain uses TRBV15 and TRBJ1-2, with a tentative D call TRBD1 (6 bases). Germline-derived CDR1 and CDR2 are LNHNV and YYDKDF (reference sequence). V gave up 5 bases and J gave up 2 bases, with 15 bases separating them. CDR3 length: 15 amino acids. For the CDR3, the DNA is TGTGCCACCAGCCGAGGACAGTCGATAAACTATGGCTACACCTTC. This sequence encodes CATSRGQSINYGYTF.

On this clone itself: Other DNA sequences within the sample encode an identical CDR3. This sequence joins TRBV30 and TRBJ1-2; 7 positions match TRBD1. The length of the CDR3 is 11 residues. Per germline, CDR1 GTSNPN and CDR2 SVGIG (reference sequence). Unmatched junction bases numbered 2, after V lost 3 bases and J lost 7 bases. This chain's CDR3 is CAWSQGGGYTF. CDR3 nucleotide sequence: TGTGCCTGGAGCCAGGGGGGTGGCTACACCTTC.

This chain links TRBV10-3 with TRBJ2-5, with 8 positions matching TRBD1. The CDR3 is made up of 13 amino acids. Germline V gene sequence: CDR1 ENHRY, CDR2 SYGVKD. V dropped 6 bases and J dropped 4; count of bases not matched to a gene: 4. Written as DNA, the CDR3 is TGTGCCATCAGCGGCACAGGGGGAGAGACCCAGTACTTC. Translating it yields CAISGTGGETQYF.

The chain has TRBV2 and TRBJ2-7, with D perhaps matching TRBD2 (5 bases). V was cut by 2 bases and J by 2 bases, with 13 bases left in between. This CDR3 contains 15 residues. CDR1 is SNHLY, CDR2 FYNNEI, per germline. The CDR3 protein is CASSELATVAYEQYF. CDR3 coding DNA: TGTGCCAGCAGTGAATTAGCGACGGTCGCCTACGAGCAGTACTTC.

The chain has TRBV13 and TRBJ2-1; 15 bases are a match to TRBD2. V dropped 5 bases and J dropped 10; count of bases not matched to a gene: 9. Germline CDR1 reads PRHDT; CDR2 reads FYEKMQ (reference sequence). This CDR3 region has 16 residues. For the CDR3, the DNA is TGTGCCAGCAGCCAGGAGGGACTAGCGGGGGGCCTAGAGCAGTTCTTC. This encodes CASSQEGLAGGLEQFF.

V and J are TRBV5-6 and TRBJ2-3; 13 bases fit TRBD2. The germline V gene has CDR1 SGHDT and CDR2 YYEEEE. After removal of 1 base from V and 3 bases from J, the junction contained 8 bases not matched to a gene. This CDR3 has 18 residues. In DNA, the CDR3 is TGTGCCAGCAGCTTGCAATTCAAGGGACTAGCGGGGACAGATACGCAGTATTTT. It encodes CASSLQFKGLAGTDTQYF.

This clone was picked up a small number of times. The V call is TRBV4-1, the J call TRBJ1-1; no firm D call. The CDR3 consists of 14 residues. V gave up 0 bases and J gave up 4 bases, with 9 bases separating them. CDR1 is MGHRA and CDR2 is YSYEKL in the germline V gene. The CDR3 protein is CASSQDKTTTEAFF. The DNA of the CDR3 is TGCGCCAGCAGCCAAGATAAGACGACCACTGAAGCTTTCTTT.

The chain employs TRBV5-6 and TRBJ2-7; tentatively, D is TRBD2 (5 bases). V lost 4 bases, J lost 3 bases, and 11 bases lay in between. Per germline, CDR1 SGHDT and CDR2 YYEEEE. The CDR3 extends over 13 amino acids. CDR3 sequence: CASSIGRDYEQYF. The CDR3 DNA reads as TGTGCCAGCAGCATAGGACGGGACTACGAGCAGTACTTC.

The genes are TRBV6-5 and TRBJ1-2, with TRBD1 matching over 9 bases. This CDR3 region has 15 residues. V trimming: 2 bases; J trimming: 5 bases; junction bases outside the gene matches: 6. The germline CDR1 and CDR2 sequences are MNHEY and SVGAGI. As DNA, the CDR3 is TGTGCCAGCAGTTACCACCGGGACAGGGTTTATGGCTACACCTTC. It specifies CASSYHRDRVYGYTF.

This chain uses TRBV23-1 with TRBJ1-6; 10 positions agree with TRBD1. TRBV23-1 belongs to the ORF category, with a function that is uncertain. Unmatched junction bases numbered 3, after V lost 0 bases and J lost 7 bases. The CDR3 spans 16 residues. The CDR3 loop reads CASSQSTGQGNSPLHF. CDR3 nucleotide sequence: TGCGCCAGCAGTCAATCGACGGGACAGGGGAATTCACCCCTCCACTTT.